These T cell receptor beta chains were read from a single sample in a study of shared clonotypes between healthy human individuals. This table comes from immunoSEQ multiplex PCR, and its TCRdb copy is limited to in-frame clones, with some not included. The profile shows some 2,500,000 clones, 92% of them singletons. Sequencing was performed on naive CD4+ T cells from PBMCs. The receptors shown here come from a man between 18 and 35 years old in good health. Some clones in this sample may be carry-over from other donors' samples. Each CDR3 is given with its conserved first and last residue. D genes are given only for firm matches. A row's size may be missing; if present it is once, few, many or a size class.

j_call: TRBJ2-7; clone_size: -; d_call: TRBD2; v_call: TRBV30; cdr3_nt: TGTGCCTGGAGTGTTAGGGCTAGCGGGTCCTACGAGCAGTACTTC; cdr3_aa: CAWSVRASGSYEQYF
j_call: TRBJ1-1; clone_size: -; d_call: -; v_call: TRBV5-1; cdr3_nt: TGCGCCAGCAGCTGGGGCGACACTGAAGCTTTCTTT; cdr3_aa: CASSWGDTEAFF
j_call: TRBJ2-7; clone_size: -; d_call: -; v_call: TRBV7-9; cdr3_nt: TGTGCCAGCAGCATCGGGTACGAGCAGTACTTC; cdr3_aa: CASSIGYEQYF
j_call: TRBJ1-5; clone_size: few; d_call: -; v_call: TRBV2; cdr3_nt: TGTGCCAGCAGTGTATTAGGGACCAATCAGCCCCAGCATTTT; cdr3_aa: CASSVLGTNQPQHF
j_call: TRBJ1-5; clone_size: -; d_call: -; v_call: TRBV28; cdr3_nt: TGTGCCAGCATAATCGGGCAGGGGACCTTTGGGTCCCAGCATTTT; cdr3_aa: CASIIGQGTFGSQHF
j_call: TRBJ2-1; clone_size: -; d_call: -; v_call: TRBV5-6; cdr3_nt: TGTGCCAGCAGCGCCCGGACAGCCATTGGCAGCTCCTACAATGAGCAGTTCTTC; cdr3_aa: CASSARTAIGSSYNEQFF
j_call: TRBJ1-1; clone_size: -; d_call: -; v_call: TRBV6-6; cdr3_nt: TGTGCCAGCAGTACGCTCTGGGGCAAGAACACTGAAGCTTTCTTT; cdr3_aa: CASSTLWGKNTEAFF
j_call: TRBJ2-7; clone_size: -; d_call: -; v_call: TRBV2; cdr3_nt: TGTGCCAGCAGTGACGACAGCTCCTACGAGCAGTACTTC; cdr3_aa: CASSDDSSYEQYF
j_call: TRBJ2-2; clone_size: -; d_call: TRBD2; v_call: TRBV10-3; cdr3_nt: TGTGCCGCTAGCGGGGTCGAGGGCGGGGAGCTGTTTTTT; cdr3_aa: CAASGVEGGELFF
j_call: TRBJ2-1; clone_size: once; d_call: TRBD1; v_call: TRBV5-4; cdr3_nt: TGTGCCAGCAGAGGGGCAGGGGGCTACAATGAGCAGTTCTTC; cdr3_aa: CASRGAGGYNEQFF
j_call: TRBJ2-5; clone_size: once; d_call: -; v_call: TRBV5-1; cdr3_nt: TGCGCCAGCAGGCCGGGACTCCAAGAGACCCAGTACTTC; cdr3_aa: CASRPGLQETQYF
j_call: TRBJ2-7; clone_size: -; d_call: -; v_call: TRBV4-1; cdr3_nt: TGCGCCAGCAGCCAAACGGCGGGACCGAACTACGAGCAGTACTTC; cdr3_aa: CASSQTAGPNYEQYF
j_call: TRBJ2-5; clone_size: -; d_call: -; v_call: TRBV10-3; cdr3_nt: TGTGCCATCAGTGATAACAGGGTAAAAGAGACCCAGTACTTC; cdr3_aa: CAISDNRVKETQYF
j_call: TRBJ2-7; clone_size: -; d_call: -; v_call: TRBV2; cdr3_nt: TGTGCCAGCAGGACCATAAAGCTGGCCTACGAGCAGTACTTC; cdr3_aa: CASRTIKLAYEQYF
j_call: TRBJ1-4; clone_size: -; d_call: -; v_call: TRBV18; cdr3_nt: TGTGCCAGCTCACCTTTAGACAGGAATGAAAAACTGTTTTTT; cdr3_aa: CASSPLDRNEKLFF
j_call: TRBJ2-7; clone_size: -; d_call: TRBD1; v_call: TRBV5-4; cdr3_nt: TGTGCCAGCAGCCCCAACAGGGGGACACCCGAGCAGTACTTC; cdr3_aa: CASSPNRGTPEQYF
j_call: TRBJ1-1; clone_size: once; d_call: TRBD1; v_call: TRBV18; cdr3_nt: TGTGCCAGCTCACGACTAACGACAGGGAGTGACACTGAAGCTTTCTTT; cdr3_aa: CASSRLTTGSDTEAFF
j_call: TRBJ2-7; clone_size: -; d_call: TRBD1; v_call: TRBV2; cdr3_nt: TGTGCCAGCAGTGAAAGGAACAGGGGGACGGGTGAGCAGTACTTC; cdr3_aa: CASSERNRGTGEQYF
j_call: TRBJ1-3; clone_size: -; d_call: -; v_call: TRBV15; cdr3_nt: TGTGCCACCAGCAGAGTCCGAGACTCTGGAAACACCATATATTTT; cdr3_aa: CATSRVRDSGNTIYF
j_call: TRBJ2-1; clone_size: once; d_call: TRBD2; v_call: TRBV14; cdr3_nt: TGTGCCAGCAGCCAAGATTCCAGCGGGAGAGTCGATGAGCAGTTCTTC; cdr3_aa: CASSQDSSGRVDEQFF
j_call: TRBJ1-1; clone_size: -; d_call: TRBD1; v_call: TRBV7-3; cdr3_nt: TGTGCCAGCAGCTTAGGGACAGGGGTTTACACTGAAGCTTTCTTT; cdr3_aa: CASSLGTGVYTEAFF
j_call: TRBJ2-1; clone_size: -; d_call: TRBD2; v_call: TRBV10-3; cdr3_nt: TGTGCCATAGCGTCCTTAGCGGGAGGGTCCTACAATGAGCAGTTCTTC; cdr3_aa: CAIASLAGGSYNEQFF
j_call: TRBJ2-2; clone_size: once; d_call: -; v_call: TRBV15; cdr3_nt: TGTGCCACCAGCAGAGTGGGCAGCCTAACCGGGGAGCTGTTTTTT; cdr3_aa: CATSRVGSLTGELFF
j_call: TRBJ2-2; clone_size: -; d_call: -; v_call: TRBV28; cdr3_nt: TGTGCCAGCAGATCCCCCGGCCGAGAGAGCGGGGAGCTGTTTTTT; cdr3_aa: CASRSPGRESGELFF
j_call: TRBJ2-3; clone_size: -; d_call: -; v_call: TRBV7-9; cdr3_nt: TGTGCCAGCAGCCGAAGTGGCACAGATACGCAGTATTTT; cdr3_aa: CASSRSGTDTQYF
j_call: TRBJ2-3; clone_size: -; d_call: -; v_call: TRBV29-1; cdr3_nt: TGCAGCTCCCCCGACTGGGGCACAGATACGCAGTATTTT; cdr3_aa: CSSPDWGTDTQYF
j_call: TRBJ2-1; clone_size: -; d_call: TRBD2; v_call: TRBV28; cdr3_nt: TGTGCCAGCGACACGGGGAGCGGGAGCCTACACAATGAGCAGTTCTTC; cdr3_aa: CASDTGSGSLHNEQFF
j_call: TRBJ2-2; clone_size: once; d_call: -; v_call: TRBV28; cdr3_nt: TGTGCCAGCAGTTTATGGTTGGGGGGCACCGGGGAGCTGTTTTTT; cdr3_aa: CASSLWLGGTGELFF
j_call: TRBJ2-7; clone_size: -; d_call: -; v_call: TRBV7-6; cdr3_nt: TGTGCCAGCAGCCCCGCGGGGACAAGGTACGAGCAGTACTTC; cdr3_aa: CASSPAGTRYEQYF
j_call: TRBJ1-1; clone_size: -; d_call: TRBD1; v_call: TRBV7-9; cdr3_nt: TGTGCCAGCAGCTCGAGGACAGGGTTCTATGAAGCTTTCTTT; cdr3_aa: CASSSRTGFYEAFF
j_call: TRBJ2-3; clone_size: -; d_call: TRBD2; v_call: TRBV28; cdr3_nt: TGTGCCAGCAGTTTAAGGGAGCGGGGTACGCAGTATTTT; cdr3_aa: CASSLRERGTQYF
j_call: TRBJ2-7; clone_size: -; d_call: TRBD2; v_call: TRBV5-1; cdr3_nt: TGCGCCAGCAGCTTGTCTGGCGGGAGGGGGTCCTACGAGCAGTACTTC; cdr3_aa: CASSLSGGRGSYEQYF
j_call: TRBJ2-7; clone_size: -; d_call: -; v_call: TRBV11-2; cdr3_nt: TGTGCCAGCAGCTCCCTGGGGCAGGGGGGCCCCTACGAGCAGTACTTC; cdr3_aa: CASSSLGQGGPYEQYF
j_call: TRBJ1-4; clone_size: once; d_call: -; v_call: TRBV6-1; cdr3_nt: TGTGCCAGCAGTGAAGGTTTCTTGGTCAGGGATGTAAAACTGTTTTTT; cdr3_aa: CASSEGFLVRDVKLFF
j_call: TRBJ1-3; clone_size: -; d_call: TRBD1; v_call: TRBV4-3; cdr3_nt: TGCGCCAGCAGCCGAGACAGGGGGCAGGGTGGAAACACCATATATTTT; cdr3_aa: CASSRDRGQGGNTIYF